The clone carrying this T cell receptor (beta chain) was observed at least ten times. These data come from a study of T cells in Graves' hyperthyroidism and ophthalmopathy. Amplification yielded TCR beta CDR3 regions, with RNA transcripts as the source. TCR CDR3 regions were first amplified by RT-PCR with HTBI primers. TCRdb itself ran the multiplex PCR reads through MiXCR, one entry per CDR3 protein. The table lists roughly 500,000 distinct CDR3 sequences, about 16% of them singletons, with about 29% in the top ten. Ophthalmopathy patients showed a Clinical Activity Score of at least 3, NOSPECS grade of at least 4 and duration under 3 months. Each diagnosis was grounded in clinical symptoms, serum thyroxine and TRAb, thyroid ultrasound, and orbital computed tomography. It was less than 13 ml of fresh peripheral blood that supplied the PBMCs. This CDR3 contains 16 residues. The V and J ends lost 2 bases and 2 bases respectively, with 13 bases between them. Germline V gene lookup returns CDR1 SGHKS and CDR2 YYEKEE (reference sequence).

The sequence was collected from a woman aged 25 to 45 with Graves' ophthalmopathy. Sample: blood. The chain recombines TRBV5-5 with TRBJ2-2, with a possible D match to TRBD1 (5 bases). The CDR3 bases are TGTGCCAGCAGCTTCTTCCCACAGGCTAACACCGGGGAGCTGTTTTTT. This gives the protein CASSFFPQANTGELFF.